Only one count was recorded for the clone carrying this TCR beta chain. Its antigen is undetermined. The sample comes from a study of cytomegalovirus exposure and HLA in healthy donors. Study overall: Later, an analysis reported that the 130 or so validation repertoires had used the same platform as the approximately 660 first-cohort repertoires.

The validation cohort, a group of 120 or so subjects, included the donors and was separate from the roughly 670-subject first cohort. V trimming: 6 bases; J trimming: 6 bases; junction bases outside the gene matches: 6. Germline CDR1 reads MNHNS; CDR2 reads SASEGT. The CDR3 has 13 amino acids. Study conclusions and caveats: Rarity marked most TCR sequences, yet some public TCRs occurred in many donors.

Here immunoSEQ multiplex PCR was the method, and the copy in TCRdb shows in-frame clones only, minus some. Of 120,000 to 150,000 clones in the sample, around 90% were seen once. The sequence was obtained from a woman aged 18-35 years in good health and CMV-seropositive. Sequenced sample: PBMCs. The chain carries TRBV6-1 and TRBJ2-7; 9 bases align to TRBD2. CDR3 DNA sequence: TGTGCCAGCAGGGTAGCGGGAGCGTCCGAGCAGTACTTC. Protein sequence: CASRVAGASEQYF.